The clone carrying this T cell receptor beta chain was detected a few times. Its target is unknown. Different DNA sequences within this sample yield the same CDR3. The data were obtained in a study of cytomegalovirus exposure and HLA in healthy donors. Study-level background: In a later analysis, the roughly 130 validation repertoires were reported to have used the same platform as the approximately 620 first-cohort repertoires.

This table comes from immunoSEQ multiplex PCR, and its TCRdb copy is limited to in-frame clones, with some not included. This sample carries 130,000 or so clones, about nine tenths of them seen once, and the ten largest clones take 3% to 3.5%. Germline values: CDR1 SEHNR, CDR2 FQNEAQ (reference sequence). This CDR3 is 13 amino acids long. Germline trimming cut 5 bases from V and 1 base from J; bases unmatched to any gene: 1. General observations from the study: Cytomegalovirus association was assigned to over 150 TCR beta chains. Subsequent analysis revealed that first-cohort TCR clusters tended to co-occur in the 120 or so validation repertoires.

Sequencing used PBMCs. This chain uses TRBV7-9 with TRBJ1-1, with 7 bases identical to TRBD1. The sequence came from a man aged 30 to 45 in good health and CMV-seronegative. The CDR3 DNA sequence: TGTGCCAGCAGCCGACAGGGGAACACTGAAGCTTTCTTT. It yields the protein CASSRQGNTEAFF.